The T cell receptor (beta chain) under discussion was sequenced for a study of regulatory T cells in long-lasting Graves disease. This clonotype was seen repeatedly, ten times or more. Its antigen is unknown. CDR3-region Arm-PCR and iRepertoire HTBI primers produced the TCR beta libraries. Study processing details: Identification yielded 60 or so TRBV and about 15 TRBJ segments across samples. TCRdb re-called the multiplex PCR reads with MiXCR, one entry per CDR3 protein. The V and J calls, along with clone size, are taken from TCRdb and not from the paper's own processing. The sample consists of around 450,000 distinct CDR3 sequences, roughly 16% of them appearing once. Overall study results and limits: TRBV28, TRBJ1-2 and TRBJ2-5 were segments that persistent disease favored.

V was cut by 4 bases and J by 8 bases, with 11 bases left in between. The CDR3 is made up of 12 amino acids. Germline V CDR1 and CDR2: SGHVS, FQNEAQ. As for time point: newly diagnosed GD, antithyroid drugs for less than 3 months. PBMC-derived RNA was used for the TCR library. Graves' disease diagnoses used American Thyroid Association guidelines. In addition, the sample was reused for a study of T cells in Graves' hyperthyroidism and ophthalmopathy. In that study: Peripheral blood also featured most of the thyroid clonotypes expanded above 0.001.

The material was peripheral blood mononuclear cells (PBMCs), obtained at new diagnosis, from a patient treated with antithyroid drugs. This receptor was obtained from a man aged 40-49 years with Graves disease. V gene TRBV7-8 combines with J gene TRBJ1-1; no definite D call. CDR3 DNA sequence: TGTGCCAGCAGCTCCAACACGGGAGAAGCTTTCTTT. Protein product: CASSSNTGEAFF. Filled out from reference TRBV7-8 and TRBJ1-1, the complete variable domain reads GAGVSQSPRYKVAKRGQDVALRCDPISGHVSLFWYQQALGQGPEFLTYFQNEAQLDKSGLPSDRFFAERPEGSVSTLKIQRTQQEDSAVYLCASSSNTGEAFFGQGTRLTVV.